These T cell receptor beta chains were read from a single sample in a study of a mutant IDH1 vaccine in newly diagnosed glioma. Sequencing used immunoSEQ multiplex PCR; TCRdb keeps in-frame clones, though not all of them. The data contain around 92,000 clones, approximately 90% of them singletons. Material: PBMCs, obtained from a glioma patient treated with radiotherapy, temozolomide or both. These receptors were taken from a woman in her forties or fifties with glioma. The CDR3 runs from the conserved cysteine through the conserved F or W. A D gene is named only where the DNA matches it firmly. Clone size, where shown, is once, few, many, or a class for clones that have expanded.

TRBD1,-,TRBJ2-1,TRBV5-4,TGTGCCAGCAGCGCTACCGGGACAGGGACCACCAATGAGCAGTTCTTC,CASSATGTGTTNEQFF
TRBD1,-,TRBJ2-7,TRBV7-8,TGTGCCAGCAGCTTAGTTGCGACAGGGTTTTACGAGCAGTACTTC,CASSLVATGFYEQYF
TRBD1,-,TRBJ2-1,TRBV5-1,TGCGCCAGCAGCTTGGTTCAGGGGGCTGTCTACAATGAGCAGTTCTTC,CASSLVQGAVYNEQFF
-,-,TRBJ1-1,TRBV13,TGTGCCAGCAGCTTAGGGGACAGAAAAGAAGCTTTCTTT,CASSLGDRKEAFF
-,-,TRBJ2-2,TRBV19,TGTGCCAGTAGAGGTGGTAGAGCGAACACCGGGGAGCTGTTTTTT,CASRGGRANTGELFF
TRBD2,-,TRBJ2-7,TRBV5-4,TGTGCCAGCAGCTTGAGAGGACTAGCGGGAGCAGGAGAGCAGTACTTC,CASSLRGLAGAGEQYF
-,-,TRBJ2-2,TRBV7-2,TGTGCCAGCAGCTTAGTATTGCCACGGAGCACCGGGGAGCTGTTTTTT,CASSLVLPRSTGELFF
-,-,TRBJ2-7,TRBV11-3,TGTGCCAGCAGCTCGCCCGGCTACGAGCAGTACTTC,CASSSPGYEQYF
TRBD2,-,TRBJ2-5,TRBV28,TGTGCCAGCAGGTCGACTAGCGGGAGACCCCAAGAGACCCAGTACTTC,CASRSTSGRPQETQYF
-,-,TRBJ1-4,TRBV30,TGTGCCTGGAGTGTACTTTCCCATGAGGCAACTAATGAAAAACTGTTTTTT,CAWSVLSHEATNEKLFF
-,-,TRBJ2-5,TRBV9,TGTGCCAGCAGCTTCATTTCAGGAGAGACCCAGTACTTC,CASSFISGETQYF
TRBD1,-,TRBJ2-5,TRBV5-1,TGCGCCAGCAGCTTGGGGCAGGGGGTCCGAGAGACCCAGTACTTC,CASSLGQGVRETQYF
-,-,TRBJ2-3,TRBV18,TGTGCCAGCTCCCCCGGCCGCACAGATACGCAGTATTTT,CASSPGRTDTQYF
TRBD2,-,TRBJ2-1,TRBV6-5,TGTGCCAGCAGTTGGACTAGCGGGAGGGATGAGCAGTTCTTC,CASSWTSGRDEQFF
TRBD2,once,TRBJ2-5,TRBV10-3,TGTGCCATCAGTGAGACTAGCGGGAGTTTAGAGACCCAGTACTTC,CAISETSGSLETQYF
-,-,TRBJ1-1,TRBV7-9,TGTGCCAGCAGCTTAGAGACAGGAAGCACTGAAGCTTTCTTT,CASSLETGSTEAFF
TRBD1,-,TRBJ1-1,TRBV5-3,TGTGCCAGCCGGACAGGGGCGAACCTTTTTAACACTGAAGCTTTCTTT,CASRTGANLFNTEAFF
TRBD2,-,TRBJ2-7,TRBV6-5,TGTGCCAGCAGTTCCCCGGGAGGGGTCCACGAGCAGTACTTC,CASSSPGGVHEQYF
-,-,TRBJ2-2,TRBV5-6,TGTGCCAGCAGCTGGTGGTATGGGGAGAACACCGGGGAGCTGTTTTTT,CASSWWYGENTGELFF
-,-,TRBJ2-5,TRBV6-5,TGTGCCAGCAGTTACTCGAGCAGGGTCTCCGAGACCCAGTACTTC,CASSYSSRVSETQYF
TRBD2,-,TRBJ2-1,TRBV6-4,TGTGCCAGCAGTTCCGGGACTAGCGACAACAATGAGCAGTTCTTC,CASSSGTSDNNEQFF
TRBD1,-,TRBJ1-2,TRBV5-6,TGTGCCAGCAGCTTGGAGGGGGCCCTGAGCTATGGCTACACCTTC,CASSLEGALSYGYTF
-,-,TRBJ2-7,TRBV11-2,TGTGCCAGCAGCTTAGATCGAAGCGAGCAGTACTTC,CASSLDRSEQYF
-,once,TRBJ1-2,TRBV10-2,TGCGCCAGCCAAGGATCTAACTATGGCTACACCTTC,CASQGSNYGYTF
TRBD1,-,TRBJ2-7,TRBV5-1,TGCGCCAGCAGCTCGAGACAGGGGAACTACGAGCAGTACTTC,CASSSRQGNYEQYF
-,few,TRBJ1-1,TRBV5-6,TGTGCCAGCAGCTTGGTCGCAGGGGCCGGGAACACTGAAGCTTTCTTT,CASSLVAGAGNTEAFF
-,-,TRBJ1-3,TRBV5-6,TGTGCCAGCAGCTTGGGCAGCTCTGGAAACACCATATATTTT,CASSLGSSGNTIYF
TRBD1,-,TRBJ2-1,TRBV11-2,TGTGCCAGCAGCCCCCGGGACAGGGTCTACAATGAGCAGTTCTTC,CASSPRDRVYNEQFF
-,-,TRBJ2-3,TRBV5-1,TGCGCCAGCAGCCCCGGGGGAACCCGGGCAGATACGCAGTATTTT,CASSPGGTRADTQYF
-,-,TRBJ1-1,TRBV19,TGTGCCAGTAGCCAGTTCCGGGAAACCACTGAAGCTTTCTTT,CASSQFRETTEAFF
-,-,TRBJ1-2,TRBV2,TGTGCCAGCCGCGGGCTGTATGGCTACACCTTC,CASRGLYGYTF
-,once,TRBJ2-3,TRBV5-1,TGCGCCAGCAGCTGGCGGGGAACGGAGGCGGGAGATACGCAGTATTTT,CASSWRGTEAGDTQYF
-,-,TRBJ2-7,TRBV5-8,TGTGCCAGCAGCTTGGGGGGAGAGGGACTCTACGAGCAGTACTTC,CASSLGGEGLYEQYF
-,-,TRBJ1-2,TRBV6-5,TGTGCCAGCAGTTACAGTCGGGGGATGGGATATGGCTACACCTTC,CASSYSRGMGYGYTF
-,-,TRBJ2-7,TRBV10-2,TGCGCCAGCAGTGAGTCCGTCGCCTACTACGAGCAGTACTTC,CASSESVAYYEQYF
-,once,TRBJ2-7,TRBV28,TGTGCCAGCAGTTCCCCCGAGGGGGAGCAGTACTTC,CASSSPEGEQYF
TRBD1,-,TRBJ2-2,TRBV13,TGTGCCAGTAACCCTAAGGGGGCCACCGGGGAGCTGTTTTTT,CASNPKGATGELFF
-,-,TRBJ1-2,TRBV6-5,TGTGCCAGTTGGGAGGGTAACGGCTACACCTTC,CASWEGNGYTF
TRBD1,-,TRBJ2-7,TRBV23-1,TGCGCCAGCAGTCAATCGCCCGGGACAGGGTCCTACGAGCAGTACTTC,CASSQSPGTGSYEQYF
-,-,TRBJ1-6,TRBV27,TGTGCCAGCACCCCCAATTCACCCCTCCACTTT,CASTPNSPLHF
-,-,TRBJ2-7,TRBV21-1,TGTGCCCCCACTCGGGTAGGCGATAGCTCCTACGAGCAGTACTTC,CAPTRVGDSSYEQYF
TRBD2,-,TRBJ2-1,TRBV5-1,TGCGCCAGCAGCTTCGCGGGAGCCCCTGAGCAGTTCTTC,CASSFAGAPEQFF
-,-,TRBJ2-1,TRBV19,TGTGCCAGCGGAGGGAAAGGGCAGTTCTTC,CASGGKGQFF
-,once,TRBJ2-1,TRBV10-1,TGCGCCAGCAGTGGCCCCGGTCCGGGGGAGCAGTTCTTC,CASSGPGPGEQFF
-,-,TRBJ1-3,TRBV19,TGTGCCAGTATTTCAGCTGGAAACACCATATATTTT,CASISAGNTIYF
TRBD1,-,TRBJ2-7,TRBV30,TGTGCCTGGAGTGATCTCTTCTCCGGGACAGGGGGCTTTTCTCAGTACTTC,CAWSDLFSGTGGFSQYF
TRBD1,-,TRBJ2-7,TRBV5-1,TGCGCCAGCAGCCCTGGGACAGGCGTTGCCTACGAGCAGTACTTC,CASSPGTGVAYEQYF
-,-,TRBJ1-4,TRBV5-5,TGTGCCAGCAGCTTGTCCGCGACCGGGCGGACCAAAGTTGAAAAACTGTTTTTT,CASSLSATGRTKVEKLFF
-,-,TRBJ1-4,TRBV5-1,TGCGCCAGCAGTTTGGACAGACCAACTAATGAAAAACTGTTTTTT,CASSLDRPTNEKLFF
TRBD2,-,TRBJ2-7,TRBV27,TGTGCCAGCAGTTTATCCCCCGGGACTAGCAGCTACGAGCAGTACTTC,CASSLSPGTSSYEQYF
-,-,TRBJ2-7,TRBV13,TGTGCCAGCAGCTTAGGGGACAGTTCCTACGAGCAGTACTTC,CASSLGDSSYEQYF